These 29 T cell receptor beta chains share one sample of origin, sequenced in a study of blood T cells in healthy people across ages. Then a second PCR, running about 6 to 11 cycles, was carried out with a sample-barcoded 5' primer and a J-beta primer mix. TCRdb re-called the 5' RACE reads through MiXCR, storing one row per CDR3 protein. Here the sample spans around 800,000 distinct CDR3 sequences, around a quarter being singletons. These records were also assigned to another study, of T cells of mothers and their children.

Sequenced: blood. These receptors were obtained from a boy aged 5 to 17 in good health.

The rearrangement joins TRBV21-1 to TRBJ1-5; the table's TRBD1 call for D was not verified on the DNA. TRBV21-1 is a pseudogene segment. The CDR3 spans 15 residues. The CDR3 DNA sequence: TGTGCCAGCATCCCGGGACGTCAGATCCCTCAGCCCCAGCATTTT. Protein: CASIPGRQIPQPQHF.

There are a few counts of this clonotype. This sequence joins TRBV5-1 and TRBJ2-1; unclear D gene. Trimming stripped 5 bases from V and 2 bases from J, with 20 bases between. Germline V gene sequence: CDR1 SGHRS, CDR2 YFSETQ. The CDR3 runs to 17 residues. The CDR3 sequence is CASSTKTPALTYNEQFF. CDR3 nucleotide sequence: TGCGCCAGCAGTACCAAAACCCCTGCGTTAACCTACAATGAGCAGTTCTTC. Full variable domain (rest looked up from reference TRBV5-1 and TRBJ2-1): KAGVTQTPRYLIKTRGQQVTLSCSPISGHRSVSWYQQTPGQGLQFLFEYFSETQRNKGNFPGRFSGRQFSNSRSEMNVSTLELGDSALYLCASSTKTPALTYNEQFFGPGTRLTVL.

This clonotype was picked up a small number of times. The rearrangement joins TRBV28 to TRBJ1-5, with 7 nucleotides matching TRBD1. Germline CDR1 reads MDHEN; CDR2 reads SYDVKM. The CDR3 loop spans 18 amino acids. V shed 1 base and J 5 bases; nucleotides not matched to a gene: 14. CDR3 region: CASSLSQGLGTLHQPQHF. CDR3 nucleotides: TGTGCCAGCAGTTTATCACAGGGGCTGGGAACACTCCATCAGCCCCAGCATTTT.

As DNA, the CDR3 is TGTGCCAGCATCCAACAGGGAGGCGATCCGGAAAAACCTGAAGCTTTCTTT. This sequence encodes CASIQQGGDPEKPEAFF. This chain uses TRBV28 with TRBJ1-1; possibly TRBD1 for D (6 bases). The CDR3 extends over 17 amino acids. The germline gives CDR1 MDHEN, CDR2 SYDVKM. V lost 7 bases to trimming and J lost 6 bases, with 27 bases between them.

The CDR3 sequence: CASSQDGRGTGELFF. CDR3 sequence (DNA): TGTGCCAGCAGCCAAGATGGGCGGGGAACCGGGGAGCTGTTTTTT. The chain has TRBV4-2 and TRBJ2-2, with TRBD2 as a possible D gene (6 bases). V gave up 0 bases and J gave up 5 bases, with 10 bases separating them. The CDR3 consists of 15 residues. Germline assignment: CDR1 LGHNA and CDR2 YNFKEQ.

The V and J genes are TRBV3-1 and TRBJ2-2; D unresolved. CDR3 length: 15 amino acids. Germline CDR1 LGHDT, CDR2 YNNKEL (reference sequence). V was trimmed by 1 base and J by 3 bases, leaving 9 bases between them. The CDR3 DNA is TGTGCCAGCAGCCAAGGGAGCACGTACACCGGGGAGCTGTTTTTT. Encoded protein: CASSQGSTYTGELFF.

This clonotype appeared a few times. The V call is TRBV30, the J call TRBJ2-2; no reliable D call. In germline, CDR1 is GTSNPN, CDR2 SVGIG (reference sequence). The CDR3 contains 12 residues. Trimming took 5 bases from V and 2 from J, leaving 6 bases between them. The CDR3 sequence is CAWSLNTGELFF. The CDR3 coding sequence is TGTGCCTGGTCCCTTAACACCGGGGAGCTGTTTTTT.

The CDR3 nucleotides are TGTGCCAGCAGCATCGACAGGGGCCTAGGCTACGAGCAGTACTTC. Translated, it gives CASSIDRGLGYEQYF. This chain joins TRBV11-2 and TRBJ2-7; 8 bases map to TRBD1. The CDR3 covers 15 residues. After removal of 5 bases from V and 3 bases from J, the junction contained 9 bases not matched to a gene. Germline-derived CDR1 and CDR2 are SGHAT and FQNNGV.

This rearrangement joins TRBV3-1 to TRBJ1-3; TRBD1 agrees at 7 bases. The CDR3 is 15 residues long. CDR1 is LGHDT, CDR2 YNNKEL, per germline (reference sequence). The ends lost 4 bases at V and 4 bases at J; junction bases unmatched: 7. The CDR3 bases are TGTGCCAGCAGCCGAACAGGGGCGCGAGGAAACACCATATATTTT. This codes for CASSRTGARGNTIYF. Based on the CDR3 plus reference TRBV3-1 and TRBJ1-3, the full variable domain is DTAVSQTPKYLVTQMGNDKSIKCEQNLGHDTMYWYKQDSKKFLKIMFSYNNKELIINETVPNRFSPKSPDKAHLNLHINSLELGDSAVYFCASSRTGARGNTIYFGEGSWLTVV.

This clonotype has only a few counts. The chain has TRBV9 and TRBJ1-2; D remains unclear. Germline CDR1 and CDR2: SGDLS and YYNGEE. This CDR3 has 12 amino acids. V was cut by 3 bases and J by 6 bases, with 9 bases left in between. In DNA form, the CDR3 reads TGTGCCAGCAGCGCAGGTTCTAATGGCTACACCTTC. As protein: CASSAGSNGYTF.

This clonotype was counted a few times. The CDR3 DNA reads TGTGCCAGTAGTCCCGGTGACAGGGTACGATCCCAGCCCCAGCATTTT. It is translated as CASSPGDRVRSQPQHF. The genes are TRBV19 and TRBJ1-5, with 7 positions matching TRBD1. V gave up 5 bases and J gave up 7 bases; unmatched junction bases: 14. The CDR3 totals 16 residues. CDR1 and CDR2 from the germline V gene are LNHDA and SQIVND (reference sequence).

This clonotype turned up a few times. This CDR3 is CASSPYGGPYEQYF. The CDR3 bases are TGTGCCAGCAGTCCTTACGGTGGCCCCTACGAGCAGTACTTC. V usage is TRBV27 and J usage is TRBJ2-5; no clear D. The DNA end is more similar to TRBJ2-7, so the J call may be wrong. The germline gives CDR1 MNHEY, CDR2 SMNVEV (reference sequence). The CDR3 extends over 14 amino acids.

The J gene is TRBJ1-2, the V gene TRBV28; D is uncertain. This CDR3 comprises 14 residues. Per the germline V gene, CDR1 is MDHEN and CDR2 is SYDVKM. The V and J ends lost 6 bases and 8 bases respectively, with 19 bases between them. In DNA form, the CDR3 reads TGTGCCAGCAGCGTGGCAGGCCGATTCGAGGGCTACACCTTC. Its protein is CASSVAGRFEGYTF.

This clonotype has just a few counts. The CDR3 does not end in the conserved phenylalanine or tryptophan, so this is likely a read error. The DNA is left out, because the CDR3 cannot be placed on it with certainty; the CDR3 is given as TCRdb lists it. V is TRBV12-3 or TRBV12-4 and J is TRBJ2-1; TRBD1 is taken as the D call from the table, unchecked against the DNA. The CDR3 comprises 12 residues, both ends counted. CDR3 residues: CASRPTGGEIAV.

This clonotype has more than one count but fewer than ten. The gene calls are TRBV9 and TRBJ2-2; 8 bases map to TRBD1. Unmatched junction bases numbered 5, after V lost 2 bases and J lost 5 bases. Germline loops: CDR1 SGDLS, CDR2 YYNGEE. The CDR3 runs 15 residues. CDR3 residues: CASSVDRAVTGELFF. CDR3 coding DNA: TGTGCCAGCAGCGTGGACAGGGCGGTTACCGGGGAGCTGTTTTTT.

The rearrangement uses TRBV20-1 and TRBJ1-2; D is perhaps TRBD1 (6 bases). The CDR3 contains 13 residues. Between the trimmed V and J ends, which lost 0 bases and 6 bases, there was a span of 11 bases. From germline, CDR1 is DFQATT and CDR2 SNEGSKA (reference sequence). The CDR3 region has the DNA TGCAGTGCTAGAGACGCGGGGGCGGATGGCTACACCTTC. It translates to CSARDAGADGYTF.

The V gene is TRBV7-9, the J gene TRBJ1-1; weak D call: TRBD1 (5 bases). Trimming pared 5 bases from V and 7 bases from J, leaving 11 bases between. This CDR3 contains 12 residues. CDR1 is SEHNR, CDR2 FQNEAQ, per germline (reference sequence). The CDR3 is CASSTQGIEAFF. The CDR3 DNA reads TGTGCCAGCAGCACCCAGGGTATTGAAGCTTTCTTT.

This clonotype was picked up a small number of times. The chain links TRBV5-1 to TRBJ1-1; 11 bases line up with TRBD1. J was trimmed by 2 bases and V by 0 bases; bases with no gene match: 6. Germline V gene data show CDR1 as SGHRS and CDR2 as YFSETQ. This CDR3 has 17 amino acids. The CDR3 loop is CASSLGGTGGFNTEAFF. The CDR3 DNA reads TGCGCCAGCAGCTTGGGCGGGACAGGGGGGTTTAACACTGAAGCTTTCTTT.

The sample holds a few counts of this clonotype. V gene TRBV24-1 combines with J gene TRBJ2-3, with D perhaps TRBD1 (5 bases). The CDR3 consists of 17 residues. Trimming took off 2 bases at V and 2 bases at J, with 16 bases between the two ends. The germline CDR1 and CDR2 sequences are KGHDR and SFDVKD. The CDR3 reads CATSDSGHGEITDTQYF. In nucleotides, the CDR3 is TGTGCCACCAGTGATTCCGGACACGGAGAAATCACAGATACGCAGTATTTT.

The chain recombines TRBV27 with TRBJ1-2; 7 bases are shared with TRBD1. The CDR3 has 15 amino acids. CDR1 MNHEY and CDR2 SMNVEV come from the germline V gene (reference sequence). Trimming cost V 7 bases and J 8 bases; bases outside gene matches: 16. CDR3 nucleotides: TGTGCCAGCAAAGACCTACTAACAGGGGCGGAGGGCTACACCTTC. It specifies CASKDLLTGAEGYTF.

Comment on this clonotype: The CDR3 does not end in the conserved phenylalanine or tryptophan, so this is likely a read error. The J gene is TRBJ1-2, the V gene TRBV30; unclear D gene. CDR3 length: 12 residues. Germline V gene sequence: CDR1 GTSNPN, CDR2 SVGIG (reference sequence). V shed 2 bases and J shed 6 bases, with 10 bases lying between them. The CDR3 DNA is TGTGCCTGGAGTCCTAGGAGGAATGGCTACACCCTC. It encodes CAWSPRRNGYTL.

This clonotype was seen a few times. The CDR3 spells CASSFSVRRGGGNEQFF. CDR3 DNA: TGTGCCAGCAGCTTCTCGGTTCGGCGGGGGGGCGGGAATGAGCAGTTCTTC. The V call is TRBV7-2, the J call TRBJ2-5, with 9 nucleotides matching TRBD2. The J call may be incorrect, as the DNA end agrees better with TRBJ2-1. Germline assignment: CDR1 SGHTA and CDR2 FQGNSA. The CDR3 has 17 residues.

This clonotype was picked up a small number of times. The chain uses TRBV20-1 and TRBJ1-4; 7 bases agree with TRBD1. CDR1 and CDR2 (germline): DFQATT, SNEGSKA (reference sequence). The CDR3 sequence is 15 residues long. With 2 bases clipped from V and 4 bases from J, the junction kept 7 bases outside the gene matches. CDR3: CSARPGTESNEKLFF. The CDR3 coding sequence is TGCAGTGCTAGACCCGGGACAGAGAGTAATGAAAAACTGTTTTTT.

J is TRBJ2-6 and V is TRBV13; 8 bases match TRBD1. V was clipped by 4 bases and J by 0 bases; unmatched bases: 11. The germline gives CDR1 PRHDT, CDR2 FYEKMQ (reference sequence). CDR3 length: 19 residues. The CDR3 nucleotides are TGTGCCAGCAGCTCCTACGGACAGGGCCTAGACTCTGGGGCCAACGTCCTGACTTTC. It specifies CASSSYGQGLDSGANVLTF.

CDR3 nucleotide sequence: TGTGCCAGCAGGCTAGCGGGAGGTTTTTCCTACGAGCAGTACTTC. Its translation: CASRLAGGFSYEQYF. This sequence joins TRBV28 and TRBJ2-7; TRBD2 matches 11 bases. The CDR3 is made up of 15 amino acids. With 6 bases clipped from V and 1 base from J, the junction kept 5 bases outside the gene matches. Germline CDR1 reads MDHEN; CDR2 reads SYDVKM. The variable domain in full, completed from reference TRBV28 and TRBJ2-7, reads DVKVTQSSRYLVKRTGEKVFLECVQDMDHENMFWYRQDPGLGLRLIYFSYDVKMKEKGDIPEGYSVSREKKERFSLILESASTNQTSMYLCASRLAGGFSYEQYFGPGTRLTVT.

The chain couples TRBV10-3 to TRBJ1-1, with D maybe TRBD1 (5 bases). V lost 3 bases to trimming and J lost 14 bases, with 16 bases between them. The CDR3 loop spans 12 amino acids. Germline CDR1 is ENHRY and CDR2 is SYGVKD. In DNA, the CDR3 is TGTGCCATCAGTGAAGCAGGGACTGTCCCCTTCTTT. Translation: CAISEAGTVPFF.

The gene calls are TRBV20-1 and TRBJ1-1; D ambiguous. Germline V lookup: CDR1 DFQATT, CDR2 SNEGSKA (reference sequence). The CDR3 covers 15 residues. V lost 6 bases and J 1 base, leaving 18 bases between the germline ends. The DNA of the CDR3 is TGCAGTGCAAATAGTCCAGCCTCTGGGAACACTGAAGCTTTCTTT. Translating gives CSANSPASGNTEAFF.

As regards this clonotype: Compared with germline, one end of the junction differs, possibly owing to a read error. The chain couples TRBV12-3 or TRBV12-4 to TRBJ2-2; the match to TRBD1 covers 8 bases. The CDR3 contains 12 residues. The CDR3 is CASGQGTGVLFF. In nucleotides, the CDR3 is TGTGCCAGCGGACAGGGAACCGGGGTGCTGTTTTTT.

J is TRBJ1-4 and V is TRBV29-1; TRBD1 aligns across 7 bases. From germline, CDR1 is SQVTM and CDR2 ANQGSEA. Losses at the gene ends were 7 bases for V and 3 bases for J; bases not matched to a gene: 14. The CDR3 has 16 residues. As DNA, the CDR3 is TGCAGCGCATTGACAGGGACCTTAGCTGCTAATGAAAAACTGTTTTTT. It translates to CSALTGTLAANEKLFF.